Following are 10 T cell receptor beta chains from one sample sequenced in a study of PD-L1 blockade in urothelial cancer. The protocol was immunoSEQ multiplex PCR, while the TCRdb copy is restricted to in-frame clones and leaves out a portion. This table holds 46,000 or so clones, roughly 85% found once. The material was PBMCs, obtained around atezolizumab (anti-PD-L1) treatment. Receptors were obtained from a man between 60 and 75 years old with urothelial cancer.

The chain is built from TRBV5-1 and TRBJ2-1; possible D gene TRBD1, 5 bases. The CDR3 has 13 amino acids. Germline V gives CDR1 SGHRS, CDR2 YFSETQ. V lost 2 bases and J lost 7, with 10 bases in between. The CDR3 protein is CASSLGVGNEQFF. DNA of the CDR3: TGCGCCAGCAGCTTAGGGGTTGGGAATGAGCAGTTCTTC.

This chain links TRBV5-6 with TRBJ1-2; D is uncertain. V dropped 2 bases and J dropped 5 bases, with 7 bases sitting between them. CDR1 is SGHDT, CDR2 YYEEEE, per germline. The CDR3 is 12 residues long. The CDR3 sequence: CASSFQRYGYTF. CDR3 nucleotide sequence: TGTGCCAGCAGCTTCCAGCGTTATGGCTACACCTTC. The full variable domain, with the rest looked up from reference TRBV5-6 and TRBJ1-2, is DAGVTQSPTHLIKTRGQQVTLRCSPKSGHDTVSWYQQALGQGPQFIFQYYEEEERQRGNFPDRFSGHQFPNYSSELNVNALLLGDSALYLCASSFQRYGYTFGSGTRLTVV.

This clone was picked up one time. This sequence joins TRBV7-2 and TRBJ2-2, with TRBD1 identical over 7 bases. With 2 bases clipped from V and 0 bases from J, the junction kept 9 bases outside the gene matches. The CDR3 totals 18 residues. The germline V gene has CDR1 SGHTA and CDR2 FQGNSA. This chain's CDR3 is CASSLNRPGTANTGELFF. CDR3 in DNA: TGTGCCAGCAGCTTAAATAGACCCGGGACAGCGAACACCGGGGAGCTGTTTTTT.

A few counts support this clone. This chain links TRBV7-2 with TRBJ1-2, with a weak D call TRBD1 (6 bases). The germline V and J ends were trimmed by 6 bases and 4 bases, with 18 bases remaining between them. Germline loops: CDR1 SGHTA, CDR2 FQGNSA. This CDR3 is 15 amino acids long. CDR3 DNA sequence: TGTGCCAGCAGGAGAGAGAGTAGCAGGGGCTATGGCTACACCTTC. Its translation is CASRRESSRGYGYTF.

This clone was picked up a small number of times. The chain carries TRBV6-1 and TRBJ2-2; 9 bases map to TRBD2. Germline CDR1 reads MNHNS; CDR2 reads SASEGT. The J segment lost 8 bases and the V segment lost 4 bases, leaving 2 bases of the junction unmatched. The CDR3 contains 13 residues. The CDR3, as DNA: TGTGCCAGCAGTGTGGGACTAGCTGGGGAGCTGTTTTTT. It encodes CASSVGLAGELFF.

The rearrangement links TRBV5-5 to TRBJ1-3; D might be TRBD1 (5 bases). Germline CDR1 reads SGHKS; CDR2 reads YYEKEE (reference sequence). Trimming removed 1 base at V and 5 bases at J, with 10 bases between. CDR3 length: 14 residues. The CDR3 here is CASSLSQGRNTIYF. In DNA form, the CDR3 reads TGTGCCAGCAGCTTGAGTCAGGGCAGAAACACCATATATTTT.

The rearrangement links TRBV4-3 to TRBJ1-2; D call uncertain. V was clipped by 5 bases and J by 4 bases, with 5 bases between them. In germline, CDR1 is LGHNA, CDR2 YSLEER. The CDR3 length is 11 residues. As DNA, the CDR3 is TGCGCCAGCAGCTCCAGCTATGGCTACACCTTC. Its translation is CASSSSYGYTF.

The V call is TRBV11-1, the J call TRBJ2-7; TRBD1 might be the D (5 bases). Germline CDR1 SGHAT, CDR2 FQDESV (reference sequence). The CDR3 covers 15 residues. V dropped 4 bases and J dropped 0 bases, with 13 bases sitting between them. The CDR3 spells CASSSDGHSSYEQYF. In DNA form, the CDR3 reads TGTGCCAGCAGCTCGGACGGACACAGCTCCTACGAGCAGTACTTC.

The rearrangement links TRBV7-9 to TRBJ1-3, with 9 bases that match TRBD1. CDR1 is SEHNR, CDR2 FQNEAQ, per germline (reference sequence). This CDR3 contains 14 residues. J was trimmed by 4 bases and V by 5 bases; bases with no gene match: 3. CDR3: CASSRQGGGNTIYF. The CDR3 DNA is TGTGCCAGCAGCAGACAGGGGGGCGGAAACACCATATATTTT. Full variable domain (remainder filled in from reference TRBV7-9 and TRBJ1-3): DTGVSQNPRHKITKRGQNVTFRCDPISEHNRLYWYRQTLGQGPEFLTYFQNEAQLEKSRLLSDRFSAERPKGSFSTLEIQRTEQGDSAMYLCASSRQGGGNTIYFGEGSWLTVV.

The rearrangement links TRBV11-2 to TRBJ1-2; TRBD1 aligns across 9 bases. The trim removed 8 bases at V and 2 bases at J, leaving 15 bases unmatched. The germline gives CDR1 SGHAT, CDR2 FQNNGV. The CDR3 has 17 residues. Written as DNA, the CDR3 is TGTGCCAGCTTCGGGCCCCTTAAACAGGGGGCGAACTATGGCTACACCTTC. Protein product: CASFGPLKQGANYGYTF.